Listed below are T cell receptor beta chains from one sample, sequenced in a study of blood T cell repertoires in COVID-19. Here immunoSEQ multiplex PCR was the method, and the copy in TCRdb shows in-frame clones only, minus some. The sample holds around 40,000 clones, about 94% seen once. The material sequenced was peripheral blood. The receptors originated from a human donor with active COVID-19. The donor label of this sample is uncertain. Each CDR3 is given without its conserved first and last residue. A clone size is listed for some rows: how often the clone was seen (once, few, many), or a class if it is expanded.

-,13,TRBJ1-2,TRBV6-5,ASSYRSEGPYGYT
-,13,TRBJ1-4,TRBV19,ASGSEVTPIGKLF
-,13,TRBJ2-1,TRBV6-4,ASSDPGQGTNEQF
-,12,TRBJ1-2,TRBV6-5,ASSYQTGYYGYT
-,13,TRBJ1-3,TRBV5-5,ASTLQTNSGNTIY
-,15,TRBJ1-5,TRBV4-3,ASSQDAYRRAYRPQH
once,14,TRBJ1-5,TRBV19,ASSGRMRGWDQPQH
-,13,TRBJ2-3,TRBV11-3,ASSFGTSSTDTQY
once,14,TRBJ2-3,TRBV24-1,ATSPGLDRGTDTQY
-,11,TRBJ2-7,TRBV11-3,ASSLAQGYEQY
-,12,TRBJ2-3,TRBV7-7,ASSPGGGTDTQY
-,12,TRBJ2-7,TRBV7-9,ASSPRQGDYEQY
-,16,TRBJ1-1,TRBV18,ASSPLRGVDRSNTEAF
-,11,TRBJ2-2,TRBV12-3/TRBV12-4,ASSLRFTGELF